This T cell receptor (beta chain) was captured in a study of blood T cell repertoires in COVID-19. Turning to the study itself: Sites in the United States, Italy and Spain provided acute and convalescent COVID-19 samples. T cells, B-cell-depleted T cells, or PBMCs provided the cDNA or gDNA that served as material.

The CDR3 has 15 amino acids. Germline CDR1 LGHNA, CDR2 YSLEER. The V gene lost 0 bases and the J gene lost 5 bases, with 11 bases spanning the gap. In the authors' workflow: Cell counts per sample came from amplifying reference gene primers. Profiled with immunoSEQ multiplex PCR; TCRdb holds only in-frame clones, not every one. V and J calls plus clone size are reproduced from that table; the DNA served to infer D and trimming. The sample holds about 45,000 clones, roughly nine tenths seen once. This TCR derives from a woman aged 80 or over with active COVID-19. Source material: peripheral blood. This chain links TRBV4-3 with TRBJ2-1; D possibly corresponds to TRBD2 (5 bases). The CDR3 loop is CASSQDLQRNNEQFF. The CDR3 coding sequence is TGCGCCAGCAGCCAAGATCTCCAGCGGAACAATGAGCAGTTCTTC.